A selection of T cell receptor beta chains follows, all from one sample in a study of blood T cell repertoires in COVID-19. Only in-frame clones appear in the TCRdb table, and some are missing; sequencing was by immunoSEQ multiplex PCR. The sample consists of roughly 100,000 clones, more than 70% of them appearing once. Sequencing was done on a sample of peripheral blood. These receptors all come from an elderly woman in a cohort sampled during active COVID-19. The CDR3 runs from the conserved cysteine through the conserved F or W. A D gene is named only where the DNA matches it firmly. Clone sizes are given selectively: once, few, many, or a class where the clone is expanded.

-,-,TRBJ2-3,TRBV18,CASSPPTVADTQYF,TGTGCCAGCTCACCACCGACGGTAGCTGATACGCAGTATTTT
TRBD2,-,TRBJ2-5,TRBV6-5,CASSYVAGRAETQYF,TGTGCCAGCAGTTACGTAGCGGGGAGGGCAGAGACCCAGTACTTC
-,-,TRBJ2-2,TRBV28,CASSLGQGELFF,TGTGCCAGCAGTTTGGGGCAGGGGGAGCTGTTTTTT
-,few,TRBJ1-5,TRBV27,CASRVQGGNQPQHF,TGTGCCAGCAGAGTTCAGGGTGGCAATCAGCCCCAGCATTTT
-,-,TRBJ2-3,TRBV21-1,CASSKRVDTQYF,TGTGCCAGCAGCAAACGAGTTGATACGCAGTATTTT
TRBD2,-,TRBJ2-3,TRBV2,CASRYSGGSTDTQYF,TGTGCCAGCCGTTATAGCGGGGGCAGCACAGATACGCAGTATTTT
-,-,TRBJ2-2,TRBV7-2,CASSRDRSRELFF,TGTGCCAGCAGCCGTGACAGGAGCAGGGAGCTGTTTTTT
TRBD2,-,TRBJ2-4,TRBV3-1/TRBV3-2,CASSPGLAGGGNIQYF,TGTGCCAGCAGCCCTGGACTAGCGGGAGGCGGAAACATTCAGTACTTC
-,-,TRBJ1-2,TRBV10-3,CAISSSRGSNYGYTF,TGTGCCATCAGTTCGAGCAGGGGCTCCAACTATGGCTACACCTTC
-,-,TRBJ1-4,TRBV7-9,CASSSRRGPVGEKLFF,TGTGCCAGCAGCTCCCGGAGGGGACCTGTAGGTGAAAAACTGTTTTTT
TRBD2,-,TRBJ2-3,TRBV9,CASSASGMKDTQYF,TGTGCCAGCAGCGCGAGCGGGATGAAAGATACGCAGTATTTT
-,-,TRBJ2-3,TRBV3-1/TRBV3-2,CASSAGGRDTQYF,TGTGCCAGCAGCGCCGGGGGACGAGATACGCAGTATTTT